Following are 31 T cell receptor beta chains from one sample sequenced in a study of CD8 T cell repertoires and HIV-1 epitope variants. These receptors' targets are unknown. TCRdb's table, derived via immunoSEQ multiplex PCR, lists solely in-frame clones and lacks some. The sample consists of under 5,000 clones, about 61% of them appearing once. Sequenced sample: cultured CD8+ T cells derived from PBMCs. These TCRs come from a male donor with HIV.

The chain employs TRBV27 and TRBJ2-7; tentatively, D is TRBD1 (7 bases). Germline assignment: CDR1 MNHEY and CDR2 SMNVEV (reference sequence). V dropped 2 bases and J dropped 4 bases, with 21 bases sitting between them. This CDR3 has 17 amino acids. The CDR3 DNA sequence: TGTGCCAGCAGTTTAAGAACTTCAGAGACAGGGAGGTACGAGCAGTACTTC. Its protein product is CASSLRTSETGRYEQYF.

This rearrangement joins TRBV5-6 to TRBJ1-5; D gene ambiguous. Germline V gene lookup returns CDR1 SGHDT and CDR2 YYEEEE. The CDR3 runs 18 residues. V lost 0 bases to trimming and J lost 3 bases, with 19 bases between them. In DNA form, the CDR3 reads TGTGCCAGCAGCTTGGGAGAGGTCAGAAGAAGTGCCAATCAGCCCCAGCATTTT. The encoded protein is CASSLGEVRRSANQPQHF.

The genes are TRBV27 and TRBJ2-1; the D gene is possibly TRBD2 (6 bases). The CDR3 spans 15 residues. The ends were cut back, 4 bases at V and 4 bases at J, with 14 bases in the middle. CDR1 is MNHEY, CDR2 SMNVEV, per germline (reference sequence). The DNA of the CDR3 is TGTGCCAGCAGTTCACCGAGACTAGGGTACAATGAGCAGTTCTTC. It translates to CASSSPRLGYNEQFF.

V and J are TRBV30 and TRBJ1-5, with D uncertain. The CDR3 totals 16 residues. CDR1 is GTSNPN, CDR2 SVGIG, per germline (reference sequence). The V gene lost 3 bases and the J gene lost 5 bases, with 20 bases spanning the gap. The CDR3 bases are TGTGCCTGGAGCCAACCCACCGGAGGAGCCGATCAGCCCCAGCATTTT. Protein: CAWSQPTGGADQPQHF.

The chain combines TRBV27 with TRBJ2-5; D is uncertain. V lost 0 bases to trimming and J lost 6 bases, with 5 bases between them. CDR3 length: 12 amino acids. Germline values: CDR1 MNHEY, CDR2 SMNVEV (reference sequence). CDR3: CASSLSVKTQYF. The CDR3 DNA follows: TGTGCCAGCAGTTTATCGGTAAAGACCCAGTACTTC.

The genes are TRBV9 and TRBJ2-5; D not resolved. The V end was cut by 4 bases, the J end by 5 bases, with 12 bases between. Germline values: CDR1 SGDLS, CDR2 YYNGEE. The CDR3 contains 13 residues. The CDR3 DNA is TGTGCCAGCAGCCCTGGCCTAGGGGAGACCCAGTACTTC. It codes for CASSPGLGETQYF.

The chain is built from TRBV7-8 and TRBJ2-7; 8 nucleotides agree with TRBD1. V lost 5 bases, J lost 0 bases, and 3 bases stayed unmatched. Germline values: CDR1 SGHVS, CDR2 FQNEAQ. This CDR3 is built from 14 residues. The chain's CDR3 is CASSHTGGSYEQYF. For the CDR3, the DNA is TGTGCCAGCAGCCACACAGGGGGCTCCTACGAGCAGTACTTC.

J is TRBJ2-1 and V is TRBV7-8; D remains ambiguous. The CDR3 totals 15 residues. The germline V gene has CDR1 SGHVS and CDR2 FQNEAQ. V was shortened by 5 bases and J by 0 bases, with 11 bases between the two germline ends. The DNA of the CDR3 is TGTGCCAGCAGCCCTGGGTTGGCCTCCTACAATGAGCAGTTCTTC. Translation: CASSPGLASYNEQFF. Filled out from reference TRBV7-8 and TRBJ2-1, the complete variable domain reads GAGVSQSPRYKVAKRGQDVALRCDPISGHVSLFWYQQALGQGPEFLTYFQNEAQLDKSGLPSDRFFAERPEGSVSTLKIQRTQQEDSAVYLCASSPGLASYNEQFFGPGTRLTVL.

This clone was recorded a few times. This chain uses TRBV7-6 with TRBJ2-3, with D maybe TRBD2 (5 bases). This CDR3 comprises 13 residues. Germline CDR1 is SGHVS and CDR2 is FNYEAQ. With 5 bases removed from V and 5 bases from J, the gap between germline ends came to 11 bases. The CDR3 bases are TGTGCCAGCAGCCCCCAGGCGGGAGATACGCAGTATTTT. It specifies CASSPQAGDTQYF.

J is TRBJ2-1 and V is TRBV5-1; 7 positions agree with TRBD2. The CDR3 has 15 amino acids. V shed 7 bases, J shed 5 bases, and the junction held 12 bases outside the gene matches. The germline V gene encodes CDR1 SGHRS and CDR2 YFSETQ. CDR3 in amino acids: CASSVGLAGHNEQFF. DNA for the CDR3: TGCGCCAGCTCCGTTGGCTTAGCGGGTCACAATGAGCAGTTCTTC.

CDR3 nucleotides: TGCAGCGCCGAACTGACAGGGTCCTACGAGCAGTACTTC. It codes for CSAELTGSYEQYF. The genes are TRBV29-1 and TRBJ2-7; 7 bases are a match to TRBD1. CDR1 is SQVTM, CDR2 ANQGSEA, per germline. This CDR3 is 13 amino acids long. The V segment lost 7 bases and the J segment 1 base; nucleotides outside the gene matches: 7.

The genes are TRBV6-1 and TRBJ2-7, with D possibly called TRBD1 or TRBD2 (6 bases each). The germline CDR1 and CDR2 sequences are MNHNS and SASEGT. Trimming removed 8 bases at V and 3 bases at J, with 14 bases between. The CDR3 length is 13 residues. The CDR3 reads CASAGGALYEQYF. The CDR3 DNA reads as TGTGCCAGCGCCGGGGGCGCGCTCTACGAGCAGTACTTC.

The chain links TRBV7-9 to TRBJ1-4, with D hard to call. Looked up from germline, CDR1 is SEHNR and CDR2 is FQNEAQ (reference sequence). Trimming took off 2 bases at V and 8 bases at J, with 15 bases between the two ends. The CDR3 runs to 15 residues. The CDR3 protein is CASSLYGPVGEKLFF. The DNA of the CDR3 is TGTGCCAGCAGCTTATATGGGCCGGTCGGAGAAAAACTGTTTTTT.

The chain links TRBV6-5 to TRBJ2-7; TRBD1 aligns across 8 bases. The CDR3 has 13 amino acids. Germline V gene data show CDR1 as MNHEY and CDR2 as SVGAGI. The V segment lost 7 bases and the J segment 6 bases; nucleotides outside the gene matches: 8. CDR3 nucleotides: TGTGCCAGCACCAGGACAGGGACCGGCGAGCAGTACTTC. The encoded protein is CASTRTGTGEQYF.

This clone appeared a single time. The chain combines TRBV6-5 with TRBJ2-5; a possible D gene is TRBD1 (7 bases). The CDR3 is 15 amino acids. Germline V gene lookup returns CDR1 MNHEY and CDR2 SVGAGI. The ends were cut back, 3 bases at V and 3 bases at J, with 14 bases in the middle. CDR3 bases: TGTGCCAGCAGTTATCATCTCAGGGGGGAAGAGACCCAGTACTTC. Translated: CASSYHLRGEETQYF.

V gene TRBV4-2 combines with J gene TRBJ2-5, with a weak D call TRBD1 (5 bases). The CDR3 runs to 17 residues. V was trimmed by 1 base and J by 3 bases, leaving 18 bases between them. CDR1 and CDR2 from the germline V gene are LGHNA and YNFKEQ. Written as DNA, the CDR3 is TGTGCCAGCAGCCAAGGTATCGGGCAGGGTGACGAAGAGACCCAGTACTTC. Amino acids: CASSQGIGQGDEETQYF.

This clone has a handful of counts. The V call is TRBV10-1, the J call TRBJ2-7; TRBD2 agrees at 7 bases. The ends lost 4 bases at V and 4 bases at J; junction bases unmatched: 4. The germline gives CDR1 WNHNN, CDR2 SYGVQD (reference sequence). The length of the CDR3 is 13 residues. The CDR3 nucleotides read TGCGCCAGCAGTGGGGACTATTTTTACGAGCAGTACTTC. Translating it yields CASSGDYFYEQYF.

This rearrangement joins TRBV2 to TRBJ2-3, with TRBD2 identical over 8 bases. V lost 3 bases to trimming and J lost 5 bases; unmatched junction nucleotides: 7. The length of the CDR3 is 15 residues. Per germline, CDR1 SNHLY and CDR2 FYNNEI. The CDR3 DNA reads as TGTGCCAGCAGTGAGTTAGGGACTAGAAAAGATACGCAGTATTTT. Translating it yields CASSELGTRKDTQYF.

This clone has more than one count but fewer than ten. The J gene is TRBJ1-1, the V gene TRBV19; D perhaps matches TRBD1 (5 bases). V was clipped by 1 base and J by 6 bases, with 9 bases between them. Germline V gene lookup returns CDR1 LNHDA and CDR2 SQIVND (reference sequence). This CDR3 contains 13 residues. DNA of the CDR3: TGTGCCAGTAGTATAGTGGGGGACGCTGAAGCTTTCTTT. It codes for CASSIVGDAEAFF.

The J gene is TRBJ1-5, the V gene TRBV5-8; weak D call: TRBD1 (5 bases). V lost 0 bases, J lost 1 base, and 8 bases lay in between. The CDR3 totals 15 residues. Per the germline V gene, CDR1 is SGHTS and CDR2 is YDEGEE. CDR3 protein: CASSLGGISNQPQHF. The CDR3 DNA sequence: TGTGCCAGCAGCTTGGGGGGGATAAGCAATCAGCCCCAGCATTTT.

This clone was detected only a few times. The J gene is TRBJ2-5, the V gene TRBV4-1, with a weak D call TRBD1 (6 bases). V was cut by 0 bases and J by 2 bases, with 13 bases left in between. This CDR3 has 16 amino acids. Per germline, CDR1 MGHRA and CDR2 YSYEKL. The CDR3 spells CASSQDRGQEQETQYF. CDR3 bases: TGCGCCAGCAGCCAAGATAGGGGACAAGAACAAGAGACCCAGTACTTC.

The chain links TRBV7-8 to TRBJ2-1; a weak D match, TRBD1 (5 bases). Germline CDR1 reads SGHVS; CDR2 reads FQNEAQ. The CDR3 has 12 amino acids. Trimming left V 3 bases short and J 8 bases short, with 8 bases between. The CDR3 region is CASSFRVDEQFF. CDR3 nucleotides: TGTGCCAGCAGCTTCAGGGTAGATGAGCAGTTCTTC.

CDR3 amino acids: CASSLGTGGKETQYF. CDR3 in DNA: TGTGCCAGCAGCTTGGGGACAGGGGGCAAAGAGACCCAGTACTTC. V is TRBV13 and J is TRBJ2-5; 12 bases match TRBD1. The germline gives CDR1 PRHDT, CDR2 FYEKMQ (reference sequence). The V gene end was trimmed by 3 bases and the J gene end by 3 bases; junction bases not matched to a gene: 2. The CDR3 contains 15 residues.

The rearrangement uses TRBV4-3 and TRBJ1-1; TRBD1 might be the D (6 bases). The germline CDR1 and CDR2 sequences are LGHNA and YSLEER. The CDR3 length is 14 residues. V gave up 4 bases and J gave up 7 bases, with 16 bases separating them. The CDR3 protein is CASSPATGSDEAFF. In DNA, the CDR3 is TGCGCCAGCAGCCCCGCCACAGGGTCCGATGAAGCTTTCTTT.

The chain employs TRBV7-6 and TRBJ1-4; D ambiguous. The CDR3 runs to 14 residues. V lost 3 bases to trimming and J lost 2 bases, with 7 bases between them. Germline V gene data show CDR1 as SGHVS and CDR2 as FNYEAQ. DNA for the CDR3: TGTGCCAGCAGCTTTAGTGAGACTAATGAAAAACTGTTTTTT. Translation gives CASSFSETNEKLFF.

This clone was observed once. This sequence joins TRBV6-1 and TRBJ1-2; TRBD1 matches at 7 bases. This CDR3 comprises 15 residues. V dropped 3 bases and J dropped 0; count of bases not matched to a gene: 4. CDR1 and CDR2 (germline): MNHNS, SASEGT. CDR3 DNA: TGTGCCAGCAGTGAGGGACAGAGCGCTAACTATGGCTACACCTTC. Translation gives CASSEGQSANYGYTF.

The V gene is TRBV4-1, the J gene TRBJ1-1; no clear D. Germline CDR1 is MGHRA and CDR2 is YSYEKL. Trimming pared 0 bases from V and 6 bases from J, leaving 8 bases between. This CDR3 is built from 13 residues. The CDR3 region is CASSQDRGSEAFF. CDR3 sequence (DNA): TGCGCCAGCAGCCAAGATCGGGGTTCTGAAGCTTTCTTT.

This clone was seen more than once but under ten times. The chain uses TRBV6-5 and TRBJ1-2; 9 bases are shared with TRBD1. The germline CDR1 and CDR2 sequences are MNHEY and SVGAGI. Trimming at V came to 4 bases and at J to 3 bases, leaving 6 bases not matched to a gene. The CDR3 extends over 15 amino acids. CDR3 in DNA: TGTGCCAGCAGTTCTTCACAGGGGGCTGACTATGGCTACACCTTC. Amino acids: CASSSSQGADYGYTF.

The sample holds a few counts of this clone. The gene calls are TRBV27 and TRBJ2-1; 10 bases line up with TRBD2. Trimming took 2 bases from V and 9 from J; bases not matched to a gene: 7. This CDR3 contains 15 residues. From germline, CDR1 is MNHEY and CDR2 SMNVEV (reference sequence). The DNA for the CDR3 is TGTGCCAGCAGTTTAGCCAGCGGGGGGGCCGTTGAGCAGTTCTTC. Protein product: CASSLASGGAVEQFF.

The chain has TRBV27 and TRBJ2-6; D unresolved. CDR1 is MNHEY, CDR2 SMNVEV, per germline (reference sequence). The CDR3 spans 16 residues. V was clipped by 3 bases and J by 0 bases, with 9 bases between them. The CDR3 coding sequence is TGTGCCAGCAGTTTGGTGGGAAGCTCTGGGGCCAACGTCCTGACTTTC. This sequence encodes CASSLVGSSGANVLTF.

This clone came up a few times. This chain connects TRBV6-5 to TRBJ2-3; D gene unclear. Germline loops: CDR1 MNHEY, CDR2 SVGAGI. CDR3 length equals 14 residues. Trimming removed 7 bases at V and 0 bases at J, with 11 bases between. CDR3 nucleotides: TGTGCCAGCATGGGCGGAACTAGCACAGATACGCAGTATTTT. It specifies CASMGGTSTDTQYF.